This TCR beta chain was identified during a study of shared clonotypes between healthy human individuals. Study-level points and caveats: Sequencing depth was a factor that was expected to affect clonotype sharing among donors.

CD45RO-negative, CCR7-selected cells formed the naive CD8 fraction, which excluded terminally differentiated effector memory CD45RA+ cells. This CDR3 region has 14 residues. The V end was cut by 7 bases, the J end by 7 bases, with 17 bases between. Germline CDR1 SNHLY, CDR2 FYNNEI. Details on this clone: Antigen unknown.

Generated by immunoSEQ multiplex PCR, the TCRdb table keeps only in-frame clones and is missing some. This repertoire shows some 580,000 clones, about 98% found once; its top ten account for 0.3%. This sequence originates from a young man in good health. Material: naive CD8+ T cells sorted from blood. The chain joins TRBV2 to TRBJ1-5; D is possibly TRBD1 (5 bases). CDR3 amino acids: CASTTGPVGQPQHF. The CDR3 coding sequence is TGTGCCAGCACAACGGGACCAGTGGGGCAGCCCCAGCATTTT.